What follows is one TCR beta chain and its context. This CDR3 is built from 14 residues. This record belongs to a study of OX40 agonist ivuxolimab in advanced cancers. Across the study: Enrolled patients in dose escalation had cancers that were hepatocellular carcinoma, melanoma, renal cell or head and neck cancer. The mean age was around 56 years, ranging from about 23 to 85, with under 90% of participants male.

Assay used: immunoSEQ multiplex PCR; TCRdb lists only in-frame clones, some missing. Among some 150,000 clones listed, roughly 91% were seen once. The rearrangement joins TRBV21-1 to TRBJ2-7; TRBD1, as called in the table, went unchecked against the DNA. TRBV21-1 is a pseudogene segment. The material was CD4+ or CD8+ T cells sorted from blood, obtained in a trial of the OX40 agonist ivuxolimab. This TCR derives from an adult with an advanced solid tumor such as melanoma, head and neck, liver or kidney cancer. The DNA for the CDR3 is TGTGCCAGCATTAAGAACAGGGGCCCCTACGAGCAGTACTTC. Residues: CASIKNRGPYEQYF.